Listed below are T cell receptor beta chains from one sample, sequenced in a study of PD-1 blockade in classical Hodgkin lymphoma. TCRdb's table, derived via immunoSEQ multiplex PCR, lists solely in-frame clones and lacks some. This sample yields about 94,000 clones, of which approximately 92% are seen a single time; about 10% belongs to the top ten. Sequencing was performed on peripheral blood mononuclear cells (PBMCs), taken before the second cycle of nivolumab. Source of these receptors: a human donor with classical Hodgkin lymphoma. CDR3s include the opening cysteine and the closing phenylalanine or tryptophan. The order of the fields is V gene, D gene, clone size, J gene, CDR3 protein, CDR3 DNA. A D gene is named only where the DNA matches it firmly. Clone size appears in some rows only: once, few, many, or a class for an expanded clone.

>TRBV7-6|TRBD1|few|TRBJ1-4
CASSLQLQGAGEKLFF
TGTGCCAGCAGCTTACAACTCCAGGGGGCGGGTGAAAAACTGTTTTTT
>TRBV18|NA|NA|TRBJ2-5
CASSPPSTGETQYF
TGTGCCAGCTCACCACCTAGCACGGGGGAGACCCAGTACTTC
>TRBV19|TRBD1|NA|TRBJ2-3
CASSLIQGSQYF
TGTGCCAGTAGTCTGATACAGGGGTCGCAGTATTTT
>TRBV6-1|TRBD2|NA|TRBJ2-1
CASKSPGLAGNEQFF
TGTGCCAGTAAATCGCCGGGACTAGCGGGCAATGAGCAGTTCTTC
>TRBV7-9|NA|NA|TRBJ2-3
CASSLNRGGDTQYF
TGTGCCAGCAGCCTCAATAGGGGCGGGGATACGCAGTATTTT
>TRBV4-2|NA|NA|TRBJ2-6
CASSQVGGPNSGANVLTF
TGTGCCAGCAGCCAAGTCGGCGGGCCGAACTCTGGGGCCAACGTCCTGACTTTC
>TRBV7-2|NA|NA|TRBJ1-1
CASSLGQRSGGEAFF
TGTGCCAGCAGCTTAGGGCAGAGAAGCGGGGGTGAAGCTTTCTTT
>TRBV7-4|TRBD1|NA|TRBJ2-7
CASSLSGTANYEQYF
TGTGCCAGCAGCCTATCCGGGACAGCGAATTACGAGCAGTACTTC
>TRBV6-6|NA|NA|TRBJ2-7
CASSTRTSYEQYF
TGTGCCAGCAGTACCCGGACGAGCTACGAGCAGTACTTC
>TRBV6-5|TRBD2|NA|TRBJ2-1
CASSYMLAGGNNEQFF
TGTGCCAGCAGTTACATGCTAGCGGGGGGGAACAATGAGCAGTTCTTC